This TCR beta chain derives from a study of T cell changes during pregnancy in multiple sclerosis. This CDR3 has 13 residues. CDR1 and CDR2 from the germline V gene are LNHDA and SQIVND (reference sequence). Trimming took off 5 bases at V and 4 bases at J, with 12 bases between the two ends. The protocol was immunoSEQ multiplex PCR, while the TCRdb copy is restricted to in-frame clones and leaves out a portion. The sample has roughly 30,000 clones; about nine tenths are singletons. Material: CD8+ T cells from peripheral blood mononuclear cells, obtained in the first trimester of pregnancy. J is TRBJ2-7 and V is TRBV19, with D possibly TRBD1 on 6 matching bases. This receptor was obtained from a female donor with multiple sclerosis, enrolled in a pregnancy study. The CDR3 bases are TGTGCCAGTAGTCCTCAGACAGGTTACGAGCAGTACTTC. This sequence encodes CASSPQTGYEQYF.